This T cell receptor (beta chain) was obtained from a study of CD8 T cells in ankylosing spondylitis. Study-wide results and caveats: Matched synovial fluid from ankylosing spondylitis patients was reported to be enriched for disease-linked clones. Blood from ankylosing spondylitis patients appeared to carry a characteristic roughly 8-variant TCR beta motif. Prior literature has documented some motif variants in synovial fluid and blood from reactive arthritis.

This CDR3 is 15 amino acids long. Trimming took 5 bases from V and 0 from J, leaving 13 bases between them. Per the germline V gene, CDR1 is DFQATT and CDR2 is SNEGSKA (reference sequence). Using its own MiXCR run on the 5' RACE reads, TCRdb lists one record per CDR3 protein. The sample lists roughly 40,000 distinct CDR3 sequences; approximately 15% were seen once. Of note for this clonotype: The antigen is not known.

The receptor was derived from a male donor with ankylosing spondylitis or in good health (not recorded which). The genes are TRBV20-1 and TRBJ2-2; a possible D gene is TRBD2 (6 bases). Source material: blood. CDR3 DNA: TGCAGTGCTTCTCATGGGGGGACGAACACCGGGGAGCTGTTTTTT. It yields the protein CSASHGGTNTGELFF.